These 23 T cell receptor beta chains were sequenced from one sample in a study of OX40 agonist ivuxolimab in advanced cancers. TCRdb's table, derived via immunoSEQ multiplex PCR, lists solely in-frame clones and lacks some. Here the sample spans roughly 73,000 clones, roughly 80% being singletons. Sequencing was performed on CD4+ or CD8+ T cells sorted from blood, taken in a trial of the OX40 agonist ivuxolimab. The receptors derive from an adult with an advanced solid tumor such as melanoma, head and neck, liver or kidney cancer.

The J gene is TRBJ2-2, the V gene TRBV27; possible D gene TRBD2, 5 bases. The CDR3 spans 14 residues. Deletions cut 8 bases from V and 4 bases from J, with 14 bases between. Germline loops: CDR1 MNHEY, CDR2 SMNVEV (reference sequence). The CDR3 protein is CASRSEALTGELFF. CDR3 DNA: TGTGCCAGCCGGTCGGAGGCGCTCACCGGGGAGCTGTTTTTT.

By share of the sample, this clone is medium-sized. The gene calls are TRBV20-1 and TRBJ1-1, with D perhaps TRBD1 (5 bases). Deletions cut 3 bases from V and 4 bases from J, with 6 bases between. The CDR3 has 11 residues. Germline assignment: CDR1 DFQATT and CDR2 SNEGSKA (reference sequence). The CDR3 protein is CSASRVTEAFF. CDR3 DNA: TGCAGTGCTAGCAGGGTCACTGAAGCTTTCTTT.

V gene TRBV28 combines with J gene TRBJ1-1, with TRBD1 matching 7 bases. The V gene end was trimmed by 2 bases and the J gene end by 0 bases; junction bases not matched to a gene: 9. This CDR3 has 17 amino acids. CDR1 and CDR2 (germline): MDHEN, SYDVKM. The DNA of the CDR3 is TGTGCCAGCAGTTTAAATGATCACAGGGGCTTGAACACTGAAGCTTTCTTT. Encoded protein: CASSLNDHRGLNTEAFF. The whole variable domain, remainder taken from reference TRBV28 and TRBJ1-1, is DVKVTQSSRYLVKRTGEKVFLECVQDMDHENMFWYRQDPGLGLRLIYFSYDVKMKEKGDIPEGYSVSREKKERFSLILESASTNQTSMYLCASSLNDHRGLNTEAFFGQGTRLTVV.

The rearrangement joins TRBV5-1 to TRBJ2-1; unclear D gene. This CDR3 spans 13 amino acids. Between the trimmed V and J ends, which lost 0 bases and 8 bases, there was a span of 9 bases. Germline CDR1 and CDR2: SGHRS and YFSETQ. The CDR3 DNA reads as TGCGCCAGCAGCTTGGAAGGGTTGGATGAGCAGTTCTTC. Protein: CASSLEGLDEQFF. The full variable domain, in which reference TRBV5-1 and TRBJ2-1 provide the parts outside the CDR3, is KAGVTQTPRYLIKTRGQQVTLSCSPISGHRSVSWYQQTPGQGLQFLFEYFSETQRNKGNFPGRFSGRQFSNSRSEMNVSTLELGDSALYLCASSLEGLDEQFFGPGTRLTVL.

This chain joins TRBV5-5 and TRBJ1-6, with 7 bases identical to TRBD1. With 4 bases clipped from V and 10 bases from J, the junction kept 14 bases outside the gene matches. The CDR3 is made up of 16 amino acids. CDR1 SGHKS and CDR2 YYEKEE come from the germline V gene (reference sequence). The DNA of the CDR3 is TGTGCCAGCAGCAGAAACAGGGGACGTGCCGGGTCACCCCTCCACTTT. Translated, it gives CASSRNRGRAGSPLHF.

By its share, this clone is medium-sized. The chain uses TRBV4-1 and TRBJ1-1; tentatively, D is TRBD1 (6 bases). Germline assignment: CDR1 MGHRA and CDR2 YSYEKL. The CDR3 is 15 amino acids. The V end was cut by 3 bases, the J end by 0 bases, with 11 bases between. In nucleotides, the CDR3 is TGCGCCAGCAGCCAGACGGACAGATTGAACACTGAAGCTTTCTTT. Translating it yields CASSQTDRLNTEAFF.

Here the CDR3 reads CASSPGQKETQYF. CDR3 nucleotides: TGTGCCAGCAGCCCTGGACAGAAAGAGACCCAGTACTTC. The gene calls are TRBV7-9 and TRBJ2-5; D might be TRBD1 (6 bases). V shed 5 bases and J shed 3 bases, with 10 bases lying between them. CDR3 size: 13 residues. Germline CDR1 reads SEHNR; CDR2 reads FQNEAQ (reference sequence).

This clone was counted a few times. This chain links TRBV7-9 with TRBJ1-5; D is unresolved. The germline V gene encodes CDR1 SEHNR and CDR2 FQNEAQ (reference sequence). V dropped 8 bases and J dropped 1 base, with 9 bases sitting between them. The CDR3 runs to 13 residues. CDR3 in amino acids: CASSYSSNQPQHF. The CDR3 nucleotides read TGTGCCAGCTCCTACTCCAGCAATCAGCCCCAGCATTTT.

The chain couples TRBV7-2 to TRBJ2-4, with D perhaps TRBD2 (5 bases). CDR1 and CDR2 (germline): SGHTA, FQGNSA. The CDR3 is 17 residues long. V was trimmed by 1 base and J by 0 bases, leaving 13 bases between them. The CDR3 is CASSLDRGGLAKNIQYF. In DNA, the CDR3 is TGTGCCAGCAGCTTAGATCGAGGCGGGTTAGCCAAAAACATTCAGTACTTC.

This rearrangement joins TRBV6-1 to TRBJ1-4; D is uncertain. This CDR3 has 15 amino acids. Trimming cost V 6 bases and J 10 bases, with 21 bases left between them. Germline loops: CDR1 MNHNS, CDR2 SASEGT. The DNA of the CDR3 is TGTGCCAGCAGCGCGTTACCTCCGCCGGGTGGAAAACTGTTTTTT. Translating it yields CASSALPPPGGKLFF.

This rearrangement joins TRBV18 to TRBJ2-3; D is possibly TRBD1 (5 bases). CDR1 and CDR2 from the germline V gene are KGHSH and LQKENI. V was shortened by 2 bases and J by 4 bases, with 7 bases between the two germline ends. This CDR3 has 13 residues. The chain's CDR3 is CASSPTGADTQYF. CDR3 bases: TGTGCCAGCTCACCAACAGGAGCAGATACGCAGTATTTT.

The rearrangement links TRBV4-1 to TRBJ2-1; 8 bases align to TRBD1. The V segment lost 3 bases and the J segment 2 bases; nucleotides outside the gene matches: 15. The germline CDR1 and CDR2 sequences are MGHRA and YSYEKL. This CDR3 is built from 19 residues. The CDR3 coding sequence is TGCGCCAGCAGCCAGACCCCACGGATGGACAGGGTGGCCTACAATGAGCAGTTCTTC. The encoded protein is CASSQTPRMDRVAYNEQFF.

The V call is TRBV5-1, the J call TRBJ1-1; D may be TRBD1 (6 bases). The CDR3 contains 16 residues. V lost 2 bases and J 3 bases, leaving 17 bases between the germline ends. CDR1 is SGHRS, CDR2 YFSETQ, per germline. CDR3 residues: CASSFQLRGADTEAFF. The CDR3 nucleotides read TGCGCCAGCAGCTTTCAACTCCGGGGGGCGGACACTGAAGCTTTCTTT.

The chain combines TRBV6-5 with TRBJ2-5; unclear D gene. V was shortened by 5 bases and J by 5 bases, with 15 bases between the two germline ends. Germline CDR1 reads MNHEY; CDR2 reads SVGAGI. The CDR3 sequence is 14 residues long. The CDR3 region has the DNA TGTGCCAGCAGTCCCGAGTCCGGTGGGGAGACCCAGTACTTC. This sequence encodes CASSPESGGETQYF.

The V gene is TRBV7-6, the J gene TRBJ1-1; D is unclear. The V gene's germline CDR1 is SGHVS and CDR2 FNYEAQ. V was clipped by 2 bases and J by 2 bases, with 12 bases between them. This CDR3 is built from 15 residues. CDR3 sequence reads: CASSLNQNSNTEAFF. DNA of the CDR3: TGTGCCAGCAGCTTAAACCAGAACTCAAACACTGAAGCTTTCTTT.

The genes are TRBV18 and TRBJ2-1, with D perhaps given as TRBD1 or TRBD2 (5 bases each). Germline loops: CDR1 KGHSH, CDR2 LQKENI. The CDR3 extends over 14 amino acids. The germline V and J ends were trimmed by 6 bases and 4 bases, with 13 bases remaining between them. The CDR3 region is CASSRDRKYNEQFF. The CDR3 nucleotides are TGTGCCAGCTCCCGGGACCGCAAGTACAATGAGCAGTTCTTC.

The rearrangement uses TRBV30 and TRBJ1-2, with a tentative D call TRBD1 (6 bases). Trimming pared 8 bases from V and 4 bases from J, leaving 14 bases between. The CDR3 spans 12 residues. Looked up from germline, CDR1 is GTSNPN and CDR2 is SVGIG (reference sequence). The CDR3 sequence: CAQEQGGYGYTF. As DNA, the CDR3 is TGTGCCCAAGAACAGGGTGGCTATGGCTACACCTTC.

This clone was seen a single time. DNA for the CDR3: TGTGCCAGCAGTCTAGCAGGGGCCGGGAACTATGGCTACACCTTC. It specifies CASSLAGAGNYGYTF. The V and J genes are TRBV5-5 and TRBJ1-2; TRBD1 might be the D (6 bases). Trimming stripped 5 bases from V and 2 bases from J, with 16 bases between. The CDR3 contains 15 residues. Germline V CDR1 and CDR2: SGHKS, YYEKEE (reference sequence). Drawing the rest from reference TRBV5-5 and TRBJ1-2, the complete variable domain is DAGVTQSPTHLIKTRGQQVTLRCSPISGHKSVSWYQQVLGQGPQFIFQYYEKEERGRGNFPDRFSARQFPNYSSELNVNALLLGDSALYLCASSLAGAGNYGYTFGSGTRLTVV.

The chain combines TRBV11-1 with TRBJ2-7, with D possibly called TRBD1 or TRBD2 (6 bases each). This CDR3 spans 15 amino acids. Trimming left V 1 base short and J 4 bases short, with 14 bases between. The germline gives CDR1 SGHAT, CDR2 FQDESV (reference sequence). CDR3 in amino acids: CASSLEWGATYEQYF. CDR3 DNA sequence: TGTGCCAGCAGCTTAGAGTGGGGGGCTACGTACGAGCAGTACTTC.

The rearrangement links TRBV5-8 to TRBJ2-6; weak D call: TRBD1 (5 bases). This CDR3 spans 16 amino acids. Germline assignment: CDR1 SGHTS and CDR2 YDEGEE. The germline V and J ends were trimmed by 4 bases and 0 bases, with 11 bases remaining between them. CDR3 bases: TGTGCCAGCAGCCGATCACAGGTCTCTGGGGCCAACGTCCTGACTTTC. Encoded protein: CASSRSQVSGANVLTF.

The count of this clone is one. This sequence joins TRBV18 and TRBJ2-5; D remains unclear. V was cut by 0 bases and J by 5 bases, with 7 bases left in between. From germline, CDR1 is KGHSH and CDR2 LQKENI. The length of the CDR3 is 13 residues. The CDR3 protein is CASSPPQKETQYF. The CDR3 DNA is TGTGCCAGCTCACCACCGCAGAAGGAGACCCAGTACTTC. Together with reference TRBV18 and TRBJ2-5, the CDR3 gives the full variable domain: NAGVMQNPRHLVRRRGQEARLRCSPMKGHSHVYWYRQLPEEGLKFMVYLQKENIIDESGMPKERFSAEFPKEGPSILRIQQVVRGDSAAYFCASSPPQKETQYFGPGTRLLVL.

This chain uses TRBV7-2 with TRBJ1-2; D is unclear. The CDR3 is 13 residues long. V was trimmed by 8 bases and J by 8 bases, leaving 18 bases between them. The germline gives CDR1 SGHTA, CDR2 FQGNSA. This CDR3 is CASGTDGGRGYTF. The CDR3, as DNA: TGTGCCAGCGGCACGGACGGAGGGAGAGGCTACACCTTC.

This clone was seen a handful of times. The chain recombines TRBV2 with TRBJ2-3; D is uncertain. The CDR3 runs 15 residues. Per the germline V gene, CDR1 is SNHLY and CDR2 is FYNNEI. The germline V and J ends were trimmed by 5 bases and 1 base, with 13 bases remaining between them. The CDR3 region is CASSSRARGTDTQYF. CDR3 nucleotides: TGTGCCAGCAGTTCCCGGGCAAGGGGCACAGATACGCAGTATTTT.